The sequence of this TCR beta chain was determined in a study of blood T cell repertoires in COVID-19. Study-level information: COVID-19 samples, acute and convalescent, were from the United States, Italy and Spain. The cDNA or gDNA used as material had been derived from T cells, B-cell-depleted T cells, or PBMCs.

The repertoire was sequenced with immunoSEQ multiplex PCR; TCRdb's copy has only in-frame clones and lacks some. Among roughly 220,000 clones listed, approximately 86% were seen once. This study enrolled people aged roughly 18 to 90 from around 26 US geographic areas. Which cohort a participant joined came from the clinical history participants gave. This clonotype originated in a woman aged 45-65 years with acute COVID-19. Sequencing used PBMCs or T cells enriched from blood (not recorded which).

The CDR3 sequence is CAWSRGQGAHEQYF. CDR3 DNA: TGTGCCTGGAGTAGGGGACAGGGGGCCCACGAGCAGTACTTC. J is TRBJ2-7 and V is TRBV30, with TRBD1 identical over 12 bases. The V and J ends lost 2 bases and 5 bases, in that order; junction bases with no gene match: 4. The CDR3 sequence is 14 residues long. Germline V CDR1 and CDR2: GTSNPN, SVGIG (reference sequence).